Presented here are 16 T cell receptor beta chains from one specimen sequenced in a study of cytomegalovirus exposure and HLA in healthy donors. The protocol was immunoSEQ multiplex PCR, while the TCRdb copy is restricted to in-frame clones and leaves out a portion. The sample lists 100,000 to 150,000 clones; 85% to 90% were seen once. Source material: PBMCs. These receptors were collected from a woman under 30 in good health and CMV-seronegative.

The genes are TRBV6-5 and TRBJ2-1, with 12 bases identical to TRBD2. The CDR3 extends over 15 amino acids. V lost 2 bases and J lost 9; bases outside the gene matches: 5. Germline-derived CDR1 and CDR2 are MNHEY and SVGAGI. CDR3 loop: CASSYTSGGYVEQFF. DNA of the CDR3: TGTGCCAGCAGTTACACTAGCGGGGGGTACGTTGAGCAGTTCTTC.

V usage is TRBV14 and J usage is TRBJ2-3; TRBD2 matches 10 bases. Germline V CDR1 and CDR2: SGHDN, FVKESK. With 0 bases clipped from V and 4 bases from J, the junction kept 7 bases outside the gene matches. The CDR3 is 17 amino acids. CDR3 sequence (DNA): TGTGCCAGCAGCCAAGACAGGTGGAGCGGGGGGGCAGATACGCAGTATTTT. Residues: CASSQDRWSGGADTQYF. Using reference TRBV14 and TRBJ2-3 for the parts outside the CDR3, the full variable domain is EAGVTQFPSHSVIEKGQTVTLRCDPISGHDNLYWYRRVMGKEIKFLLHFVKESKQDESGMPNNRFLAERTGGTYSTLKVQPAELEDSGVYFCASSQDRWSGGADTQYFGPGTRLTVL.

The gene calls are TRBV9 and TRBJ2-7, with 9 bases lining up with TRBD2. The CDR3 runs 14 residues. V lost 2 bases and J lost 7; bases outside the gene matches: 7. Germline V gives CDR1 SGDLS, CDR2 YYNGEE. CDR3 loop: CASSVSGGPLEQYF. The CDR3 DNA reads as TGTGCCAGCAGCGTTAGCGGGGGTCCCCTGGAGCAGTACTTC.

The genes are TRBV7-2 and TRBJ2-1, with D perhaps TRBD2 (6 bases). The CDR3 extends over 17 amino acids. V shed 4 bases and J shed 0 bases, with 16 bases lying between them. Looked up from germline, CDR1 is SGHTA and CDR2 is FQGNSA. The CDR3 protein is CASSSRGAGSSYNEQFF. DNA of the CDR3: TGTGCCAGCAGCTCCCGCGGGGCAGGGAGCTCCTACAATGAGCAGTTCTTC. Filled out from reference TRBV7-2 and TRBJ2-1, the complete variable domain reads GAGVSQSPSNKVTEKGKDVELRCDPISGHTALYWYRQSLGQGLEFLIYFQGNSAPDKSGLPSDRFSAERTGGSVSTLTIQRTQQEDSAVYLCASSSRGAGSSYNEQFFGPGTRLTVL.

The rearrangement uses TRBV7-2 and TRBJ2-5; 8 positions match TRBD1. The better agreement between TRBJ2-7 and the DNA end casts doubt on the J call. The germline CDR1 and CDR2 sequences are SGHTA and FQGNSA. The CDR3 sequence is 15 residues long. CDR3 in DNA: TGTGCCAGCAGCCAACGGACAGGGAGGTTTGGCGAGCAGTACTTC. Its translation is CASSQRTGRFGEQYF.

This rearrangement joins TRBV2 to TRBJ2-2; weak D call: TRBD1 (8 bases). The CDR3 is 15 amino acids. Germline V CDR1 and CDR2: SNHLY, FYNNEI. Trimming pared 2 bases from V and 6 bases from J, leaving 13 bases between. The CDR3 region has the DNA TGTGCCAGCAGTGAACAGGGGGCGGGGGCCGGGGAGCTGTTTTTT. This codes for CASSEQGAGAGELFF.

V gene TRBV9 combines with J gene TRBJ1-4, with D maybe TRBD1 (5 bases). Germline values: CDR1 SGDLS, CDR2 YYNGEE. There are 15 residues in the CDR3. The V and J ends lost 5 bases and 2 bases respectively, with 13 bases between them. The CDR3 spells CASSTGLGTNEKLFF. DNA for the CDR3: TGTGCCAGCAGTACAGGTCTTGGCACTAATGAAAAACTGTTTTTT.

In this sample, this clone turned up once. The rearrangement uses TRBV9 and TRBJ2-3; 7 bases line up with TRBD2. Losses at the gene ends were 0 bases for V and 1 base for J; bases not matched to a gene: 2. Germline V lookup: CDR1 SGDLS, CDR2 YYNGEE. The CDR3 sequence is 15 residues long. Written as DNA, the CDR3 is TGTGCCAGCAGCGTAGTGGGGAGGGGCACAGATACGCAGTATTTT. Protein product: CASSVVGRGTDTQYF.

V is TRBV5-1 and J is TRBJ1-3; D uncertain. The CDR3 has 13 amino acids. Germline values: CDR1 SGHRS, CDR2 YFSETQ. The ends were cut back, 6 bases at V and 1 base at J, with 8 bases in the middle. CDR3 DNA sequence: TGCGCCAGCACCGGACTATCTGGAAACACCATATATTTT. Encoded protein: CASTGLSGNTIYF.

The V and J genes are TRBV29-1 and TRBJ1-2; a possible D gene is TRBD1 (5 bases). CDR1 and CDR2 (germline): SQVTM, ANQGSEA. The CDR3 contains 15 residues. V dropped 0 bases and J dropped 2 bases, with 13 bases sitting between them. CDR3 region: CSVEDRGQGNYGYTF. The CDR3 DNA reads TGCAGCGTTGAAGACCGCGGCCAGGGAAACTATGGCTACACCTTC.

The CDR3 sequence is CASSLSPTGFNYGYTF. The CDR3 nucleotides are TGTGCCAGCAGTTTATCCCCGACAGGTTTTAACTATGGCTACACCTTC. J is TRBJ1-2 and V is TRBV6-5, with D tentatively TRBD1 (6 bases). V lost 4 bases to trimming and J lost 1 base, with 16 bases between them. Germline-derived CDR1 and CDR2 are MNHEY and SVGAGI. The CDR3 contains 16 residues.

The chain recombines TRBV15 with TRBJ1-3; perhaps TRBD1 as D (5 bases). The germline CDR1 and CDR2 sequences are LNHNV and YYDKDF (reference sequence). Trimming removed 0 bases from V and 4 bases from J, with 13 bases in between. There are 16 residues in the CDR3. DNA of the CDR3: TGTGCCACCAGCAGAGATCATGGGGGGTACGGAAACACCATATATTTT. Amino acids: CATSRDHGGYGNTIYF.

About this clone: Mismatch with germline at one junction end may stem from a read error. The chain uses TRBV7-7 and TRBJ2-1; 8 bases are a match to TRBD2. The CDR3 covers 13 residues. Germline V gives CDR1 SSHAT, CDR2 FNYEAQ (reference sequence). DNA of the CDR3: TGTGCTAGCAGCTTAGACCGGGGGGGTGAGCAGTTCTTC. Residues: CASSLDRGGEQFF.

The rearrangement links TRBV19 to TRBJ2-3, with TRBD2 as a possible D gene (7 bases). The CDR3 is 15 amino acids. Germline loops: CDR1 LNHDA, CDR2 SQIVND (reference sequence). V lost 5 bases and J 0 bases, leaving 12 bases between the germline ends. CDR3 in DNA: TGTGCCAGTAGTGTCGGGGGGCGTAGCACAGATACGCAGTATTTT. It translates to CASSVGGRSTDTQYF.

V and J are TRBV7-8 and TRBJ1-4; 9 nucleotides match TRBD1. J was trimmed by 6 bases and V by 5 bases; bases with no gene match: 4. Looked up from germline, CDR1 is SGHVS and CDR2 is FQNEAQ. The CDR3 has 14 amino acids. The CDR3 DNA sequence: TGTGCCAGCAGCGCCGGGACAGGGTATGAAAAACTGTTTTTT. It translates to CASSAGTGYEKLFF.

The chain recombines TRBV18 with TRBJ1-3; no clear D. V was pared by 3 bases and J by 0 bases, with 12 bases between. The germline V gene has CDR1 KGHSH and CDR2 LQKENI. The CDR3 runs to 16 residues. This CDR3 is CASSPSMGSSGNTIYF. DNA for the CDR3: TGTGCCAGCTCACCCTCGATGGGCAGCTCTGGAAACACCATATATTTT.